This T cell receptor beta chain originates from a study of blood T cell repertoires in COVID-19. Study overall: COVID-19 samples from acute and convalescent phases originated in the United States, Italy and Spain.

Seattle participants joined during active infection and were tracked over time. Between the trimmed V and J ends, which lost 4 bases and 4 bases, there was a span of 17 bases. Looked up from germline, CDR1 is SGHRS and CDR2 is YFSETQ. There are 15 residues in the CDR3. Under the authors' procedure: Amplified reference gene primers provided the basis for estimating nucleated cell counts. The method was immunoSEQ multiplex PCR; TCRdb's version includes in-frame clones alone and lacks a portion of them. Clone size and the V and J calls come from that table; the DNA yielded D and trimming. Counted here are about 250,000 clones, around 88% occurring once; the ten biggest clones make up roughly 6.8%.

This rearrangement joins TRBV5-1 to TRBJ1-1; a possible D gene is TRBD1 (6 bases). The material sequenced was peripheral blood. This sequence was found in a woman aged 25 to 45 with COVID-19, enrolled during active disease. CDR3 coding DNA: TGCGCCAGCAGCAATGGGGGCCCGCAAGTCACTGAAGCTTTCTTT. It specifies CASSNGGPQVTEAFF.